Below, 5 T cell receptor beta chains from the same sample are listed, as sequenced in a study of cytomegalovirus exposure and HLA in healthy donors. This PCR relied on a set of 60 Vbeta primers and 13 Jbeta primers. Assay: immunoSEQ multiplex PCR; the TCRdb copy retains only in-frame clones and omits some. The sample contains roughly 160,000 clones, around 77% of which appear only once. The sample was PBMCs. These receptors all stem from a woman aged 45 to 65 in good health and CMV-seropositive.

The chain joins TRBV5-4 to TRBJ2-1; 11 bases line up with TRBD1. The ends lost 7 bases at V and 5 bases at J; junction bases unmatched: 8. The germline CDR1 and CDR2 sequences are SGHNT and YYREEE (reference sequence). The CDR3 runs to 15 residues. The CDR3 DNA reads TGTGCCAGCTTGGACAGGGGGCCGATCGACAATGAGCAGTTCTTC. Protein sequence: CASLDRGPIDNEQFF.

This chain joins TRBV28 and TRBJ1-5; D is ambiguous. The CDR3 spans 15 residues. V was clipped by 3 bases and J by 0 bases, with 9 bases between them. Germline V gene sequence: CDR1 MDHEN, CDR2 SYDVKM. The CDR3 is CASSLEDHSNQPQHF. The CDR3 DNA follows: TGTGCCAGCAGTTTGGAGGATCATAGCAATCAGCCCCAGCATTTT.

This clone was picked up a small number of times. This chain links TRBV5-6 with TRBJ1-1, with TRBD1 matching over 12 bases. The V gene end was trimmed by 4 bases and the J gene end by 3 bases; junction bases not matched to a gene: 10. The CDR3 has 17 amino acids. Germline V gene lookup returns CDR1 SGHDT and CDR2 YYEEEE. CDR3 residues: CASSGTGGAGRYTEAFF. In DNA form, the CDR3 reads TGTGCCAGCAGCGGGACAGGGGGCGCGGGTAGGTACACTGAAGCTTTCTTT.

J is TRBJ1-2 and V is TRBV19; 9 nucleotides line up with TRBD1. CDR1 and CDR2 from the germline V gene are LNHDA and SQIVND (reference sequence). This CDR3 has 17 residues. V lost 7 bases, J lost 3 bases, and 15 bases stayed unmatched. The CDR3 DNA follows: TGTGCCAGTAATGAAAACCCCCCCCGGACAGGGGACTATGGCTACACCTTC. Protein: CASNENPPRTGDYGYTF.

The genes are TRBV19 and TRBJ2-7; 10 nucleotides align to TRBD1. Germline CDR1 LNHDA, CDR2 SQIVND (reference sequence). CDR3 size: 15 residues. Trimming cost V 4 bases and J 3 bases; bases outside gene matches: 6. This CDR3 reads CASSKQGQGIYEQYF. The CDR3 DNA sequence: TGTGCCAGTAGTAAACAGGGACAGGGGATCTACGAGCAGTACTTC.